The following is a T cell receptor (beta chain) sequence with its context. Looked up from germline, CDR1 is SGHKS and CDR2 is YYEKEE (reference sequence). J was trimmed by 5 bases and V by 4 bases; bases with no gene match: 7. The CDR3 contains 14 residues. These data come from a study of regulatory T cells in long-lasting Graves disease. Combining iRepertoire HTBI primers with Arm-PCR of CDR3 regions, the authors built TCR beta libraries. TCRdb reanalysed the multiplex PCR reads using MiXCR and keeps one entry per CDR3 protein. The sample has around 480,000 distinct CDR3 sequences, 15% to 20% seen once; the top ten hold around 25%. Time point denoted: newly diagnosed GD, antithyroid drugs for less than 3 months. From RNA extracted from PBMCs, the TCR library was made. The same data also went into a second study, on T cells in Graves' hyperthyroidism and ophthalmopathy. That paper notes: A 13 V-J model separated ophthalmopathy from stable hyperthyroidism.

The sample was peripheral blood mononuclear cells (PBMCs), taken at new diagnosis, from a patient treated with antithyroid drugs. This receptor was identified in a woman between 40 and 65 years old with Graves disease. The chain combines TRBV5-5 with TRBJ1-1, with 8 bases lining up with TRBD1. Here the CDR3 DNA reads TGTGCCAGCAGCAACGGACAGGGCAGGACTGAAGCTTTCTTT. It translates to CASSNGQGRTEAFF.